This T cell receptor (beta chain) stems from a study of preoperative IRX-2 immunotherapy in early breast cancer. Indicated treatment: preoperative locoregional IRX-2 cytokine immunotherapy. Sequenced by immunoSEQ multiplex PCR; TCRdb stores in-frame clones only, minus some. This sample yields 5,800 or so clones, of which over 70% are seen a single time; around 18% belongs to the top ten. Germline CDR1 reads LNHDA; CDR2 reads SQIVND (reference sequence). The V and J ends lost 3 bases and 7 bases, in that order; junction bases with no gene match: 7. The CDR3 covers 15 residues. The sequenced sample was tumor tissue, obtained before IRX-2 immunotherapy. The rearrangement joins TRBV19 to TRBJ2-2; TRBD1 matches at 8 bases. This receptor was identified in a human donor with breast cancer. CDR3 sequence reads: CASSMAGGTIGELFF. The CDR3, as DNA: TGTGCCAGTAGTATGGCAGGGGGCACCATCGGGGAGCTGTTTTTT.